The 2 T cell receptor beta chains below come from one sample, sequenced in a study of blood T cell repertoires in COVID-19. Produced via immunoSEQ multiplex PCR; TCRdb's table is partial and in-frame only. The top ten clones hold roughly 4.4% of a sample with some 89,000 clones, approximately 81% of them seen once. Sequencing was performed on peripheral blood. The receptors come from a man in his 60s with acute or convalescent COVID-19.

The chain employs TRBV28 and TRBJ1-5, with unresolved D. The ends were cut back, 4 bases at V and 7 bases at J, with 20 bases in the middle. Germline V lookup: CDR1 MDHEN, CDR2 SYDVKM. The CDR3 has 16 residues. CDR3: CASSSSRRGRSQPQHF. In DNA, the CDR3 is TGTGCCAGCAGTTCCAGCCGTCGAGGTCGATCCCAGCCCCAGCATTTT.

This clone was observed many times. The V call is TRBV27, the J call TRBJ1-2, with a tentative D call TRBD1 (5 bases). Germline assignment: CDR1 MNHEY and CDR2 SMNVEV (reference sequence). V was pared by 5 bases and J by 5 bases, with 15 bases between. The CDR3 spans 14 residues. In DNA, the CDR3 is TGTGCCAGCAGTCGCCCCGGACAAGAATATGGCTACACCTTC. This translates into CASSRPGQEYGYTF.